The rows below give T cell receptor beta chains drawn from one sample of a study of a mutant IDH1 vaccine in newly diagnosed glioma. The antigens these receptors bind are not known. The repertoire was sequenced with immunoSEQ multiplex PCR; TCRdb's copy has only in-frame clones and lacks some. Here the sample spans 50,000 to 75,000 clones, roughly 68% being singletons. The specimen comprised PBMCs, sampled from a glioma patient whose treatment included an IDH1 peptide vaccine. These receptors originate from a man aged 45-65 years with glioma. The CDR3 runs from the conserved cysteine through the conserved F or W. The D gene is left open where the match is weak. The size entry is marked missing in some rows and otherwise reads once, few, many or a size class.

j_call	d_call	v_call	clone_size	cdr3_aa	cdr3_nt
TRBJ1-1	.	TRBV29-1	.	CSVKTDSTEAFF	TGCAGCGTCAAGACGGACAGCACTGAAGCTTTCTTT
TRBJ1-2	.	TRBV19	.	CASSMGLGYGYTF	TGTGCCAGTAGTATGGGGCTGGGCTATGGCTACACCTTC
TRBJ2-1	.	TRBV10-3	.	CAIGGGNEQFF	TGTGCCATTGGAGGGGGAAATGAGCAGTTCTTC
TRBJ2-2	.	TRBV5-4	.	CASSLDVSLTGELFF	TGTGCCAGCAGCTTGGACGTCAGCCTCACCGGGGAGCTGTTTTTT
TRBJ2-1	.	TRBV6-6	.	CASSLRGKGNEQFF	TGTGCCAGCAGTTTACGGGGGAAAGGCAATGAGCAGTTCTTC
TRBJ1-1	.	TRBV9	few	CASSVVEGTEAFF	TGTGCCAGCAGCGTAGTGGAGGGCACTGAAGCTTTCTTT
TRBJ1-1	TRBD1	TRBV2	.	CASSELTGESPAFF	TGTGCCAGCAGTGAATTAACAGGGGAATCACCAGCTTTCTTT
TRBJ1-1	.	TRBV5-5	.	CASSLGMNTEAFF	TGTGCCAGCAGCCTAGGGATGAACACTGAAGCTTTCTTT
TRBJ1-2	TRBD1	TRBV7-9	.	CAGYRGLNYGYTF	TGTGCCGGCTACAGGGGGCTGAACTATGGCTACACCTTC
TRBJ2-6	.	TRBV9	.	CASSVEPLSSGANVLTF	TGTGCCAGCAGCGTAGAGCCTCTCTCCTCTGGGGCCAACGTCCTGACTTTC
TRBJ1-2	TRBD1	TRBV5-6	few	CASFRTGGDYGYTF	TGTGCCAGCTTTCGGACAGGAGGTGACTATGGCTACACCTTC
TRBJ2-7	TRBD1	TRBV27	few	CASGYRGPYEQYF	TGTGCCAGCGGCTACAGGGGGCCCTACGAGCAGTACTTC
TRBJ1-1	.	TRBV25-1	.	CASSELGGGGTEAFF	TGTGCCAGCAGTGAATTGGGCGGGGGCGGCACTGAAGCTTTCTTT
TRBJ2-7	.	TRBV19	.	CASSISSGQGSYEQYF	TGTGCCAGTAGTATATCATCTGGCCAGGGATCCTACGAGCAGTACTTC
TRBJ2-5	.	TRBV30	.	CAWNSLGETQYF	TGTGCCTGGAACAGCCTAGGGGAGACCCAGTACTTC
TRBJ1-5	.	TRBV19	.	CASRSTGTSNQPQHF	TGTGCCAGTAGATCTACCGGGACAAGCAATCAGCCCCAGCATTTT
TRBJ1-5	.	TRBV27	.	CASSFDSSNQPQHF	TGTGCCAGCAGTTTCGACAGTAGCAATCAGCCCCAGCATTTT
TRBJ1-4	.	TRBV5-1	.	CASSSDRVDEKLFF	TGCGCCAGCAGTTCCGACCGGGTAGACGAAAAACTGTTTTTT
TRBJ2-1	TRBD1	TRBV4-3	.	CASSQGHRGFYNEQFF	TGCGCCAGCAGCCAAGGCCACAGGGGTTTCTACAATGAGCAGTTCTTC
TRBJ2-7	.	TRBV7-8	.	CASSEKEGMSAYEQYF	TGTGCCAGCAGTGAAAAGGAGGGGATGAGTGCCTACGAGCAGTACTTC
TRBJ1-5	.	TRBV9	.	CASSVGQSSNQPQHF	TGTGCCAGCAGCGTAGGACAGAGCAGCAATCAGCCCCAGCATTTT
TRBJ2-5	TRBD2	TRBV6-1	.	CASSGLAGGRETQYF	TGTGCCAGCAGTGGACTAGCGGGGGGTAGGGAGACCCAGTACTTC
TRBJ1-5	TRBD1	TRBV19	.	CASSETGGNQPQHF	TGTGCCAGTAGTGAGACAGGGGGTAATCAGCCCCAGCATTTT
TRBJ1-5	.	TRBV5-1	.	CASSSVPGYSNQPQHF	TGCGCCAGCAGCTCCGTGCCGGGTTATAGCAATCAGCCCCAGCATTTT
TRBJ2-3	TRBD2	TRBV7-9	once	CASIASGGADTQYF	TGTGCCAGCATCGCTAGCGGCGGAGCAGATACGCAGTATTTT
TRBJ2-5	TRBD2	TRBV19	.	CASSSNVAGGRETQYF	TGTGCCAGTAGTAGTAACGTAGCGGGGGGGCGAGAGACCCAGTACTTC
TRBJ1-3	.	TRBV18	few	CASSPQPHYTGNTIYF	TGTGCCAGCTCACCCCAACCACATTACACTGGAAACACCATATATTTT
TRBJ2-7	.	TRBV5-6	.	CASSLGQPIAYEQYF	TGTGCCAGCAGCTTGGGGCAGCCCATCGCCTACGAGCAGTACTTC
TRBJ2-6	.	TRBV14	.	CASSPRLVGANVLTF	TGTGCCAGCAGCCCGAGACTAGTTGGGGCCAACGTCCTGACTTTC
TRBJ2-2	.	TRBV28	.	CASSWLRRVSGELFF	TGTGCCAGCAGCTGGTTGCGGAGGGTCAGCGGGGAGCTGTTTTTT
TRBJ2-1	TRBD1	TRBV7-9	few	CASSSGTGAYNEQFF	TGTGCCAGCAGTTCCGGGACAGGGGCTTACAATGAGCAGTTCTTC
TRBJ1-2	TRBD1	TRBV30	.	CAWSGTQGAINYGYTF	TGTGCCTGGAGTGGAACCCAGGGGGCGATTAACTATGGCTACACCTTC
TRBJ1-2	TRBD1	TRBV19	once	CASSSRTGGGGYTF	TGTGCCAGTAGTTCCCGGACAGGGGGCGGTGGCTACACCTTC
TRBJ1-2	.	TRBV5-1	.	CASSLLKGDYGYTF	TGCGCCAGCAGCTTGTTGAAAGGAGACTATGGCTACACCTTC
TRBJ2-7	.	TRBV9	.	CASSEGDGPYEQYF	TGTGCCAGCAGCGAGGGGGACGGGCCCTACGAGCAGTACTTC
TRBJ1-2	TRBD1	TRBV19	.	CASTSRDRGPGNYGYTF	TGTGCCAGTACCTCCCGGGACAGGGGCCCGGGTAACTATGGCTACACCTTC
TRBJ1-3	.	TRBV7-9	.	CASSLRVGGAGNTIYF	TGTGCCAGCAGCTTACGGGTCGGGGGAGCTGGAAACACCATATATTTT